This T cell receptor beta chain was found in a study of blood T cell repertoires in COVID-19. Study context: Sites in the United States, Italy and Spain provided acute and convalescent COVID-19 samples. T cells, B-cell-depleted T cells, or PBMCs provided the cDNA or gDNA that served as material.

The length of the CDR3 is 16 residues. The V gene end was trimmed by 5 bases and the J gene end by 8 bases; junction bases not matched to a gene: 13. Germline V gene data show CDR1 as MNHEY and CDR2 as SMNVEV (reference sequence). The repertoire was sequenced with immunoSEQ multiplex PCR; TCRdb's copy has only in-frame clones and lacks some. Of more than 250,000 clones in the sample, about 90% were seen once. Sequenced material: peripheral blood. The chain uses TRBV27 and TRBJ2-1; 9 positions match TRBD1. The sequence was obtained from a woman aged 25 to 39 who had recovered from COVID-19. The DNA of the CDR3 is TGTGCCAGCAGTCTCGGGACAGGGCTGAGGGGCCATGAGCAGTTCTTC. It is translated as CASSLGTGLRGHEQFF.